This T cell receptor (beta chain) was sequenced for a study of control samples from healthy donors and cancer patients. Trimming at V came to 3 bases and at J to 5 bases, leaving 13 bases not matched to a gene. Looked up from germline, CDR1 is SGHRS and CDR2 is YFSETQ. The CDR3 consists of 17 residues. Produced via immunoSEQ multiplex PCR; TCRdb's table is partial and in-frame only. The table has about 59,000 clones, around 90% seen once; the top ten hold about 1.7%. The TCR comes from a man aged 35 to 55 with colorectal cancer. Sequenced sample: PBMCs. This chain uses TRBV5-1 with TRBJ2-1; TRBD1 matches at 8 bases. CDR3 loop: CASSSDTTGARNNEQFF. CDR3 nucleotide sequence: TGCGCCAGCAGCTCGGATACGACAGGGGCAAGAAACAATGAGCAGTTCTTC.